The 22 T cell receptor beta chains reported below all come from one sample, sequenced in a study of cytotoxic CD8 clonotypes in ibrutinib-treated CLL. Libraries were prepared by immunoSEQ multiplex PCR; TCRdb keeps only in-frame clonotypes and omits some of them. The table lists approximately 120,000 clones, approximately 56% of them singletons, with 30% to 45% in the top ten. This specimen was PBMCs, taken after 24 months of ibrutinib treatment. These receptors were taken from a human donor with chronic lymphocytic leukemia.

J is TRBJ1-1 and V is TRBV27, with D tentatively TRBD1 (6 bases). Germline V gene data show CDR1 as MNHEY and CDR2 as SMNVEV (reference sequence). Trimming stripped 2 bases from V and 1 base from J, with 8 bases between. The CDR3 is 14 residues long. In DNA form, the CDR3 reads TGTGCCAGCAGTTTAGTGGGGGCGAACACTGAAGCTTTCTTT. Amino acid sequence: CASSLVGANTEAFF.

The V and J genes are TRBV19 and TRBJ2-5; D not resolved. V was cut by 4 bases and J by 5 bases, with 11 bases left in between. Germline lookup yields CDR1 LNHDA and CDR2 SQIVND (reference sequence). This CDR3 is built from 13 residues. The DNA for the CDR3 is TGTGCCAGTAGTACCACTACTCGGGAGACCCAGTACTTC. Its protein is CASSTTTRETQYF.

The chain combines TRBV7-9 with TRBJ1-2; no firm D call. CDR3 length equals 16 residues. CDR1 and CDR2 (germline): SEHNR, FQNEAQ (reference sequence). Trimming removed 0 bases from V and 1 base from J, with 12 bases in between. The CDR3 is CASSLASGVLNYGYTF. Written as DNA, the CDR3 is TGTGCCAGCAGCTTAGCTTCCGGAGTGCTTAACTATGGCTACACCTTC.

For the CDR3, the DNA is TGTGCCAGCAGTCCTAAGGGACTAGCGGGGGGCCGTGAGCAGTTCTTC. Translation: CASSPKGLAGGREQFF. The chain couples TRBV27 to TRBJ2-1; 15 nucleotides align to TRBD2. The germline V gene has CDR1 MNHEY and CDR2 SMNVEV (reference sequence). Trimming took 5 bases from V and 9 from J; bases not matched to a gene: 8. The CDR3 sequence is 16 residues long.

This clone was counted a few times. This chain joins TRBV2 and TRBJ1-2; D uncertain. CDR3 length equals 13 residues. Trimming removed 3 bases from V and 5 bases from J, with 10 bases in between. Germline V lookup: CDR1 SNHLY, CDR2 FYNNEI. The CDR3: CASSDDSSYGYTF. CDR3 coding DNA: TGTGCCAGCAGTGATGACTCCTCTTATGGCTACACCTTC.

There are a few counts of this clone. This chain uses TRBV6-1 with TRBJ2-7; 9 bases agree with TRBD2. The V gene end was trimmed by 1 base and the J gene end by 3 bases; junction bases not matched to a gene: 10. The CDR3 is 17 amino acids. Germline CDR1 and CDR2: MNHNS and SASEGT. For the CDR3, the DNA is TGTGCCAGCAGTGAAGTTGGCAGCGGGGGGCTCCTCTACGAGCAGTACTTC. It is translated as CASSEVGSGGLLYEQYF.

The V gene is TRBV4-1, the J gene TRBJ2-4; D perhaps matches TRBD1 (6 bases). Between the trimmed V and J ends, which lost 0 bases and 6 bases, there was a span of 15 bases. Germline V gene sequence: CDR1 MGHRA, CDR2 YSYEKL. The CDR3 extends over 16 amino acids. CDR3 sequence reads: CASSQEVTGSRNIQYF. DNA of the CDR3: TGCGCCAGCAGCCAAGAGGTAACAGGGTCTAGAAACATTCAGTACTTC.

The chain combines TRBV6-1 with TRBJ1-1, with unresolved D. CDR3 length equals 14 residues. Germline CDR1 reads MNHNS; CDR2 reads SASEGT. Trimming stripped 3 bases from V and 1 base from J, with 9 bases between. The CDR3: CASSERGGNTEAFF. DNA of the CDR3: TGTGCCAGCAGTGAGCGGGGAGGGAACACTGAAGCTTTCTTT.

The chain joins TRBV28 to TRBJ1-6; D remains ambiguous. Deletions cut 5 bases from V and 6 bases from J, with 5 bases between. The length of the CDR3 is 12 residues. From germline, CDR1 is MDHEN and CDR2 SYDVKM. The CDR3 DNA is TGTGCCAGCAGTCAGCCTAATTCACCCCTCCACTTT. Protein: CASSQPNSPLHF.

This clone appeared many times. This chain connects TRBV7-3 to TRBJ2-1; 14 bases align to TRBD2. CDR1 is SGHTA, CDR2 FQGTGA, per germline. Trimming removed 3 bases from V and 12 bases from J; junction bases left unmatched: 4. This CDR3 has 14 residues. The CDR3 here is CASSFGLAGGVQFF. The CDR3 coding sequence is TGTGCCAGCAGCTTTGGACTAGCGGGAGGCGTGCAGTTCTTC.

V and J are TRBV6-1 and TRBJ1-5; TRBD1 aligns across 7 bases. The V and J ends lost 5 bases and 5 bases, in that order; junction bases with no gene match: 6. Germline CDR1 and CDR2: MNHNS and SASEGT. The CDR3 totals 14 residues. The CDR3 here is CASSSGTVYQPQHF. In DNA form, the CDR3 reads TGTGCCAGCAGTTCCGGGACAGTCTATCAGCCCCAGCATTTT.

This clone has only a few counts. The V and J genes are TRBV7-6 and TRBJ2-7; 10 bases agree with TRBD1. V gave up 5 bases and J gave up 6 bases; unmatched junction bases: 10. Per germline, CDR1 SGHVS and CDR2 FNYEAQ. This CDR3 comprises 15 residues. CDR3: CASSPYDRGLTEQYF. CDR3 bases: TGTGCCAGCAGCCCGTATGACAGGGGGCTTACCGAGCAGTACTTC.

The V and J genes are TRBV7-9 and TRBJ1-2; unclear D gene. The germline gives CDR1 SEHNR, CDR2 FQNEAQ (reference sequence). This CDR3 spans 13 amino acids. The V end was cut by 5 bases, the J end by 0 bases, with 7 bases between. The CDR3 nucleotides read TGTGCCAGCAGCCCGGGTGCTAACTATGGCTACACCTTC. Its protein product is CASSPGANYGYTF.

This clone was found a few times. The chain couples TRBV27 to TRBJ2-1; the D gene is possibly TRBD2 (5 bases). CDR3 size: 12 residues. V lost 4 bases, J lost 8 bases, and 9 bases lay in between. Germline V lookup: CDR1 MNHEY, CDR2 SMNVEV (reference sequence). Here the CDR3 reads CASSYIGDEQFF. As DNA, the CDR3 is TGTGCCAGCAGTTACATCGGGGATGAGCAGTTCTTC.

V gene TRBV7-8 combines with J gene TRBJ1-6; perhaps TRBD1 as D (6 bases). The germline V gene encodes CDR1 SGHVS and CDR2 FQNEAQ. The CDR3 sequence is 16 residues long. V was pared by 5 bases and J by 7 bases, with 18 bases between. CDR3 amino acids: CASSPPLTGMNSPLHF. The CDR3 DNA reads as TGTGCCAGCAGCCCGCCCCTGACAGGAATGAATTCACCCCTCCACTTT.

As regards this clone: The junction differs from germline at one of its ends, possibly a read error. V gene TRBV5-1 combines with J gene TRBJ2-5, with D perhaps given as TRBD1 or TRBD2 (6 bases each). CDR1 SGHRS and CDR2 YFSETQ come from the germline V gene. This CDR3 spans 12 amino acids. The CDR3 DNA sequence: TGCGCCAGCAGCTTAATGGAGGGGGAGATTCACTTC. Residues: CASSLMEGEIHF.

This chain joins TRBV11-1 and TRBJ2-7; possibly TRBD2 for D (6 bases). V dropped 5 bases and J dropped 3 bases, with 11 bases sitting between them. The germline CDR1 and CDR2 sequences are SGHAT and FQDESV (reference sequence). The CDR3 totals 13 residues. The CDR3, as DNA: TGTGCCAGCAGCCACACGCGGGGCTACGAGCAGTACTTC. This translates into CASSHTRGYEQYF.

A word on this clone: Since a much larger clone is just one base distant, this may be a read error. The chain joins TRBV5-6 to TRBJ1-2, with 7 bases that match TRBD1. The germline V gene encodes CDR1 SGHDT and CDR2 YYEEEE. This CDR3 is 12 amino acids long. Trimming at V came to 4 bases and at J to 6 bases, leaving 3 bases not matched to a gene. CDR3 in amino acids: CASSPTGDGYTF. The CDR3, as DNA: TGTGCCAGCAGCCCCACAGGGGATGGCTACACCTTC.

The genes are TRBV29-1 and TRBJ2-2; tentative D call: TRBD2 (6 bases). The CDR3 consists of 15 residues. The ends were cut back, 4 bases at V and 0 bases at J, with 12 bases in the middle. Germline-derived CDR1 and CDR2 are SQVTM and ANQGSEA. CDR3 protein: CSVGRARANTGELFF. The CDR3 nucleotides are TGCAGCGTTGGGAGGGCCAGGGCGAACACCGGGGAGCTGTTTTTT.

This clone was observed a single time. The chain has TRBV19 and TRBJ1-1, with a weak D call TRBD1 (6 bases). Per the germline V gene, CDR1 is LNHDA and CDR2 is SQIVND (reference sequence). Trimming cost V 6 bases and J 0 bases, with 11 bases left between them. The CDR3 has 14 amino acids. The CDR3 loop is CASRATGLNTEAFF. The CDR3 bases are TGTGCCAGTAGGGCGACAGGACTGAACACTGAAGCTTTCTTT.

This clone was counted between two and nine times. This chain links TRBV25-1 with TRBJ1-1; maybe TRBD1 (5 bases). From germline, CDR1 is MGHDK and CDR2 SYGVNS. V was clipped by 7 bases and J by 7 bases, with 13 bases between them. The CDR3 runs 12 residues. The CDR3 nucleotides read TGTGCCAGCATTAAAGGCGGGGGTGAAGCTTTCTTT. It encodes CASIKGGGEAFF.

This clone was counted a single time. The genes are TRBV27 and TRBJ1-6; TRBD1 might be the D (6 bases). V lost 6 bases, J lost 4 bases, and 10 bases lay in between. CDR1 and CDR2 (germline): MNHEY, SMNVEV (reference sequence). The length of the CDR3 is 14 residues. CDR3 loop: CASRTDRYNSPLHF. In DNA, the CDR3 is TGTGCCAGCAGAACGGACAGATATAATTCACCCCTCCACTTT.